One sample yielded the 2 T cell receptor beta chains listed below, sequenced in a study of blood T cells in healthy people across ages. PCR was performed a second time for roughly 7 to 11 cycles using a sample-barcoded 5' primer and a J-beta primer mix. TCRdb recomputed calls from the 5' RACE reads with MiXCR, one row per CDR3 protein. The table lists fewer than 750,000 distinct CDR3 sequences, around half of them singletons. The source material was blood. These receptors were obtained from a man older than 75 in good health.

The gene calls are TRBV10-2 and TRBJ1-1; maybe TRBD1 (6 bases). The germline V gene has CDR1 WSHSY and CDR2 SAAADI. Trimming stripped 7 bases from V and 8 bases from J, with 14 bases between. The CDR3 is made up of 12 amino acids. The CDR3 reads CASMVGAQEAFF. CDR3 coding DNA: TGCGCCAGCATGGTGGGGGCTCAAGAAGCTTTCTTT.

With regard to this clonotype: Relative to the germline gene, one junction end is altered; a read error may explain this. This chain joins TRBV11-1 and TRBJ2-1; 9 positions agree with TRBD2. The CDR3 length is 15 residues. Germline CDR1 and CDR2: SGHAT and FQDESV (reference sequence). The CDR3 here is CASTPSGKTYNGQFF. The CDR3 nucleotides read TGTGCCAGCACCCCTAGCGGGAAGACCTACAATGGGCAGTTCTTC.